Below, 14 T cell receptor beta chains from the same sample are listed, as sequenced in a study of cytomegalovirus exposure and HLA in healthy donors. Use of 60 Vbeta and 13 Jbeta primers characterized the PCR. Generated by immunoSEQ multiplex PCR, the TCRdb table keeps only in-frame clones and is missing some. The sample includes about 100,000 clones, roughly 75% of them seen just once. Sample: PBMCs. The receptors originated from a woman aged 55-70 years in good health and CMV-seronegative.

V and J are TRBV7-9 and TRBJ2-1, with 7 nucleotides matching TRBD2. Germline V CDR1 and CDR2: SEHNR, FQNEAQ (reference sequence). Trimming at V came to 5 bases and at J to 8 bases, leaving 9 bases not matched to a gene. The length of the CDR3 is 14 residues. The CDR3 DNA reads TGTGCCAGCAGCACCAGCGGGGATTTCGATGAGCAGTTCTTC. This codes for CASSTSGDFDEQFF.

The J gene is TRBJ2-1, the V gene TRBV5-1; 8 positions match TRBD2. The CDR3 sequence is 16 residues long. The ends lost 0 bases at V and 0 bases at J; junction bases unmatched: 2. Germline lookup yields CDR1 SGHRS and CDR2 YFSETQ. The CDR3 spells CASSLDGGASYNEQFF. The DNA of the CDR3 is TGCGCCAGCAGCTTGGACGGGGGGGCCTCCTACAATGAGCAGTTCTTC.

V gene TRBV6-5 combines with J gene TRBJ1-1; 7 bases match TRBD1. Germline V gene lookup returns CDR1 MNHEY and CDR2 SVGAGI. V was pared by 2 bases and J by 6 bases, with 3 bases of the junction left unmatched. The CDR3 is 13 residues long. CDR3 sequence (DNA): TGTGCCAGCAGTTACGGACAGGCTGCTGAAGCTTTCTTT. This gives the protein CASSYGQAAEAFF.

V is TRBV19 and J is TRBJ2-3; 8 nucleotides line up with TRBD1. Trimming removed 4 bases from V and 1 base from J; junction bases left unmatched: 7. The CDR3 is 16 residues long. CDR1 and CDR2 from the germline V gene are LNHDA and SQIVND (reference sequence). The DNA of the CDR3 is TGTGCCAGTAGTAAAGGGACAGGAGACGGCACAGATACGCAGTATTTT. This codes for CASSKGTGDGTDTQYF. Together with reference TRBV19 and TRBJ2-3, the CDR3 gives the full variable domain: DGGITQSPKYLFRKEGQNVTLSCEQNLNHDAMYWYRQDPGQGLRLIYYSQIVNDFQKGDIAEGYSVSREKKESFPLTVTSAQKNPTAFYLCASSKGTGDGTDTQYFGPGTRLTVL.

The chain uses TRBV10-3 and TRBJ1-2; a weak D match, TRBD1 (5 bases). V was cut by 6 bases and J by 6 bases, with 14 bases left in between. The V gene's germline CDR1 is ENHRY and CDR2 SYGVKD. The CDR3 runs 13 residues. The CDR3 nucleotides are TGTGCCATCAGGTTGGCAGGGATGGATGGCTACACCTTC. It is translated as CAIRLAGMDGYTF.

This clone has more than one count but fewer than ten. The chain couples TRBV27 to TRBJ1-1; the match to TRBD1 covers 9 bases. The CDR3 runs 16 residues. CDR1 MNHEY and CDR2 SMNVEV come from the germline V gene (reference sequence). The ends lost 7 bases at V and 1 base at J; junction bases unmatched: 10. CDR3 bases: TGTGCCAGCACTTTTCGACCGGGACAGGGGAACACTGAAGCTTTCTTT. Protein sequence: CASTFRPGQGNTEAFF.

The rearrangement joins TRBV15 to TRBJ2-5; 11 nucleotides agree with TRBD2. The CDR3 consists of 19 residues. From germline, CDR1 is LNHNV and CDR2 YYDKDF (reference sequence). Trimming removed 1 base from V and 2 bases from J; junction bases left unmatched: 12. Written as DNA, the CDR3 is TGTGCCACCAGCAGAGTATCCCCACAACTAGCGGGGGTACAAGAGACCCAGTACTTC. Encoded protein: CATSRVSPQLAGVQETQYF.

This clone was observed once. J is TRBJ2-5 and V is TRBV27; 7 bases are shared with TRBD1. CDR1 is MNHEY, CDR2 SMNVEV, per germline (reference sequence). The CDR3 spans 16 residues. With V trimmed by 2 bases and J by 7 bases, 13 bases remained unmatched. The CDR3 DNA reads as TGTGCCAGCAGTTTACACGGCGGCAGGGGGTTGGCGACCCAGTACTTC. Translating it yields CASSLHGGRGLATQYF.

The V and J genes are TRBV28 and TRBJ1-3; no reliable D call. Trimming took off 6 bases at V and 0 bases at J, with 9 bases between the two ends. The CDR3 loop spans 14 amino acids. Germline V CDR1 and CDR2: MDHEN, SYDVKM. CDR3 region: CASRLTLSGNTIYF. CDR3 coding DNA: TGTGCCAGCAGGCTAACCCTCTCTGGAAACACCATATATTTT.

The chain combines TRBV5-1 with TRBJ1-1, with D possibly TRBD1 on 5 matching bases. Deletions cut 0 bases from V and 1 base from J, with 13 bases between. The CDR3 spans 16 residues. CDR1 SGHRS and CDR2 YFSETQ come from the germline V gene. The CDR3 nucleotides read TGCGCCAGCAGCTTGGGGGAACAGGTCTGGAACACTGAAGCTTTCTTT. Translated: CASSLGEQVWNTEAFF.

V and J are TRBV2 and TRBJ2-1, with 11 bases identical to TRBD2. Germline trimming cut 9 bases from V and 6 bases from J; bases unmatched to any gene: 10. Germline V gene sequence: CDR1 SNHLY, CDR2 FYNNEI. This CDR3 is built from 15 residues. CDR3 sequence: CASRAGTSGFNEQFF. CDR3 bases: TGTGCCAGTAGAGCCGGGACTAGCGGCTTCAATGAGCAGTTCTTC.

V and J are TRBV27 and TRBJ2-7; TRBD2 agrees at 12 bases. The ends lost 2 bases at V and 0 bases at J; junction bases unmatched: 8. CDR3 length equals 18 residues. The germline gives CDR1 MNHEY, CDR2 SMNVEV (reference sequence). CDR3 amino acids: CASSLNPSGGAPSYEQYF. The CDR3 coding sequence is TGTGCCAGCAGTTTAAACCCTAGCGGGGGGGCCCCCTCCTACGAGCAGTACTTC.

The CDR3 bases are TGTGCCTGGAGTCCCGCGGGGGGCTTTTCTACTGGGGAGCTGTTTTTT. Protein product: CAWSPAGGFSTGELFF. This chain joins TRBV30 and TRBJ2-2; 8 bases fit TRBD2. V lost 2 bases and J lost 8; bases outside the gene matches: 13. The CDR3 has 16 amino acids. CDR1 and CDR2 (germline): GTSNPN, SVGIG (reference sequence). The full variable domain, its missing parts supplied by reference TRBV30 and TRBJ2-2, is SQTIHQWPATLVQPVGSPLSLECTVEGTSNPNLYWYRQAAGRGLQLLFYSVGIGQISSEVPQNLSASRPQDRQFILSSKKLLLSDSGFYLCAWSPAGGFSTGELFFGEGSRLTVL.

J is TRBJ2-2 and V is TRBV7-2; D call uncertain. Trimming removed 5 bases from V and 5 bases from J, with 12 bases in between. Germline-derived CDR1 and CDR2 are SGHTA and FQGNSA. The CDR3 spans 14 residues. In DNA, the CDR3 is TGTGCCAGCAGCCTGTTGGGCCTTACCGGGGAGCTGTTTTTT. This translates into CASSLLGLTGELFF.